Listed here are 14 T cell receptor beta chains from one sample, sequenced in a study of regulatory T cells in long-lasting Graves disease. Described time point: newly diagnosed GD, antithyroid drugs for less than 3 months. After RNA was extracted from PBMCs, the TCR library was made from it. CDR3-region Arm-PCR and iRepertoire HTBI primers produced the TCR beta libraries. One entry per CDR3 protein results from TCRdb running MiXCR on the multiplex PCR reads. The repertoire includes some 490,000 distinct CDR3 sequences, around 11% of them detected once, and roughly 8.9% sits in the top ten. These same records also appear under a second study, on T cells in Graves' hyperthyroidism and ophthalmopathy.

Sequences were derived from peripheral blood mononuclear cells (PBMCs), sampled at new diagnosis, from a patient treated with antithyroid drugs. The receptors shown here come from a woman in her thirties with Graves disease.

This clonotype came up many times. The CDR3 nucleotides are TGCAGTGCTACTCTCGGGGTGGGCGCTAGATCTTACGAGCAGTACTTC. The encoded protein is CSATLGVGARSYEQYF. The chain joins TRBV20-1 to TRBJ2-7, with D possibly TRBD2 on 5 matching bases. In germline, CDR1 is DFQATT, CDR2 SNEGSKA (reference sequence). Trimming stripped 4 bases from V and 4 bases from J, with 23 bases between. The CDR3 consists of 16 residues.

This clonotype was found many times. The chain is built from TRBV12-3 or TRBV12-4 and TRBJ1-3; D is ambiguous. The CDR3 extends over 13 amino acids. V lost 10 bases and J 0 bases, leaving 10 bases between the germline ends. DNA of the CDR3: TGTGCCACACGCGTTTCCTCTGGAAACACCATATATTTT. Translating gives CATRVSSGNTIYF.

CDR3: CASSLLAGGLRETQYF. CDR3 in DNA: TGTGCCAGCAGCCTCCTAGCGGGAGGGCTTCGGGAGACCCAGTACTTC. The chain links TRBV11-2 to TRBJ2-5, with 12 bases identical to TRBD2. V gave up 5 bases and J gave up 5 bases; unmatched junction bases: 9. The germline gives CDR1 SGHAT, CDR2 FQNNGV. CDR3 size: 16 residues.

This clonotype has at least ten counts. The chain carries TRBV4-3 and TRBJ1-5; D may be TRBD1 (6 bases). The CDR3 sequence is 14 residues long. The germline V gene has CDR1 LGHNA and CDR2 YSLEER. V was shortened by 3 bases and J by 7 bases, with 13 bases between the two germline ends. The CDR3 spells CASSQIQGDQPQHF. The CDR3 bases are TGCGCCAGCAGCCAGATACAGGGAGACCAGCCCCAGCATTTT.

J is TRBJ2-1 and V is TRBV5-1, with D hard to call. Trimming took off 1 base at V and 2 bases at J, with 16 bases between the two ends. This CDR3 is built from 17 residues. Germline-derived CDR1 and CDR2 are SGHRS and YFSETQ. The CDR3, as DNA: TGCGCCAGCAGCTTGAATGTGGTAGGAGCTCCCTACAATGAGCAGTTCTTC. Translated, it gives CASSLNVVGAPYNEQFF.

In this sample, this clonotype turned up a few times. The rearrangement joins TRBV5-1 to TRBJ2-1, with D hard to call. The germline gives CDR1 SGHRS, CDR2 YFSETQ. Trimming took off 3 bases at V and 10 bases at J, with 14 bases between the two ends. The CDR3 is 13 residues long. The CDR3 loop reads CASSSFRAPEQFF. CDR3 nucleotide sequence: TGCGCCAGCAGCTCATTTAGGGCCCCGGAGCAGTTCTTC.

This clonotype was observed many times. The V call is TRBV2, the J call TRBJ1-5, with 11 bases fitting TRBD1. Germline CDR1 SNHLY, CDR2 FYNNEI. This CDR3 comprises 15 residues. V lost 8 bases and J lost 2; bases outside the gene matches: 5. CDR3 nucleotides: TGTGCCAGCCGGGACAGGGGGGGGGGCAATCAGCCCCAGCATTTT. It encodes CASRDRGGGNQPQHF.

The chain uses TRBV5-1 and TRBJ2-6; 7 positions agree with TRBD1. J was trimmed by 0 bases and V by 3 bases; bases with no gene match: 6. Germline loops: CDR1 SGHRS, CDR2 YFSETQ. The length of the CDR3 is 17 residues. Here the CDR3 reads CASSSGDSFSGANVLTF. CDR3 nucleotides: TGCGCCAGCAGCTCTGGGGACAGCTTCTCTGGGGCCAACGTCCTGACTTTC. Full variable domain (outside the CDR3, taken from reference TRBV5-1 and TRBJ2-6): KAGVTQTPRYLIKTRGQQVTLSCSPISGHRSVSWYQQTPGQGLQFLFEYFSETQRNKGNFPGRFSGRQFSNSRSEMNVSTLELGDSALYLCASSSGDSFSGANVLTFGAGSRLTVL.

V gene TRBV9 combines with J gene TRBJ1-2, with D tentatively TRBD1 (6 bases). Trimming removed 1 base at V and 4 bases at J, with 17 bases between. Germline assignment: CDR1 SGDLS and CDR2 YYNGEE. The CDR3 loop spans 16 amino acids. Here the CDR3 DNA reads TGTGCCAGCAGCGTATATCGAGACAGGCTTTCCTATGGCTACACCTTC. Its protein is CASSVYRDRLSYGYTF. Full variable domain (outside the CDR3, taken from reference TRBV9 and TRBJ1-2): DSGVTQTPKHLITATGQRVTLRCSPRSGDLSVYWYQQSLDQGLQFLIQYYNGEERAKGNILERFSAQQFPDLHSELNLSSLELGDSALYFCASSVYRDRLSYGYTFGSGTRLTVV.

The rearrangement links TRBV5-4 to TRBJ1-4; 7 bases line up with TRBD1. This CDR3 comprises 15 residues. The V gene's germline CDR1 is SGHNT and CDR2 YYREEE (reference sequence). The trim removed 1 base at V and 4 bases at J, leaving 4 bases unmatched. The CDR3 loop reads CASSLQGQLNEKLFF. The CDR3 nucleotides read TGTGCCAGCAGCTTGCAGGGACAGCTTAATGAAAAACTGTTTTTT.

This clonotype showed up many times. CDR3 nucleotides: TGTGCCAGCAGCCGGCCCGGGACAGGGGTGCGGGAGACCCAGTACTTC. This encodes CASSRPGTGVRETQYF. The chain links TRBV12-3 or TRBV12-4 to TRBJ2-5; the match to TRBD1 covers 10 bases. There are 16 residues in the CDR3. The trim removed 6 bases at V and 5 bases at J, leaving 12 bases unmatched.

Remarks on this clonotype: A far larger clone is just one base off, so this is likely a read error. The gene calls are TRBV27 and TRBJ2-5; TRBD1 matches 7 bases. The CDR3 is 14 amino acids. CDR1 and CDR2 (germline): MNHEY, SMNVEV (reference sequence). J lost 11 bases, V lost 5 bases, and 14 bases had no gene match. DNA of the CDR3: TGTGCCAGCAGTACAGGACAGGCATACAATGAGCAGTACTTC. Translation gives CASSTGQAYNEQYF.

V gene TRBV15 combines with J gene TRBJ2-7, with 9 nucleotides matching TRBD2. The CDR3 covers 14 residues. CDR1 is LNHNV and CDR2 is YYDKDF in the germline V gene (reference sequence). Trimming removed 3 bases from V and 2 bases from J; junction bases left unmatched: 2. The CDR3 coding sequence is TGTGCCACCAGCAGGACTAGCGGCGCCTACGAGCAGTACTTC. The encoded protein is CATSRTSGAYEQYF.

The sample holds a few counts of this clonotype. The V call is TRBV7-9, the J call TRBJ1-3; 8 nucleotides line up with TRBD1. J was trimmed by 2 bases and V by 3 bases; bases with no gene match: 6. The length of the CDR3 is 16 residues. The germline gives CDR1 SEHNR, CDR2 FQNEAQ (reference sequence). The CDR3 DNA reads TGTGCCAGCAGCTTTAGCCGGACAGGGACTGGAAACACCATATATTTT. It translates to CASSFSRTGTGNTIYF. Together with reference TRBV7-9 and TRBJ1-3, the CDR3 gives the full variable domain: DTGVSQNPRHKITKRGQNVTFRCDPISEHNRLYWYRQTLGQGPEFLTYFQNEAQLEKSRLLSDRFSAERPKGSFSTLEIQRTEQGDSAMYLCASSFSRTGTGNTIYFGEGSWLTVV.